The 30 T cell receptor beta chains below come from one sample, sequenced in a study of T-cell memory formation after mild COVID-19. TCRdb ran MiXCR on the 5' RACE reads and lists one entry per CDR3 protein. Of 100,000 to 150,000 distinct CDR3 sequences listed, roughly 6% are singletons. The sequenced sample consisted of PBMCs or a T cell subset sorted from them (not recorded which). Every receptor here comes from an adult woman who had mild COVID-19 (a few samples of this study predate the infection). Cell type and time point are not known.

In its sample, this clonotype was seen a few times. The chain uses TRBV20-1 and TRBJ2-5; the D gene is possibly TRBD2 (8 bases). Trimming shortened V by 1 base and J by 7 bases, and 25 bases separated the two germline ends. The CDR3 runs to 17 residues. In germline, CDR1 is DFQATT, CDR2 SNEGSKA (reference sequence). The CDR3 is CSARGPLGREAGGTQYF. DNA of the CDR3: TGCAGTGCTAGAGGCCCACTGGGGCGGGAGGCAGGGGGGACCCAGTACTTC.

The CDR3, as DNA: TGTGCCAGCAGTGAAGAGGGACAGGCCTGGGATCCCTATGGCTACACCTTC. Translated, it gives CASSEEGQAWDPYGYTF. The chain links TRBV2 to TRBJ1-2, with 8 bases identical to TRBD1. The germline CDR1 and CDR2 sequences are SNHLY and FYNNEI. There are 17 residues in the CDR3. The V gene end was trimmed by 1 base and the J gene end by 4 bases; junction bases not matched to a gene: 11.

The rearrangement links TRBV10-3 to TRBJ1-5; the D is unclear. The V gene's germline CDR1 is ENHRY and CDR2 SYGVKD. Trimming pared 2 bases from V and 8 bases from J, leaving 16 bases between. CDR3 length: 15 residues. The DNA for the CDR3 is TGTGCCATCAGTGAGGCCGGGCAGTCCAGGAAGCCCCAGCATTTT. Its protein product is CAISEAGQSRKPQHF.

This clonotype was counted only a few times. The chain uses TRBV7-2 and TRBJ2-1, with 8 nucleotides matching TRBD2. This CDR3 comprises 16 residues. Germline assignment: CDR1 SGHTA and CDR2 FQGNSA. Trimming at V came to 7 bases and at J to 7 bases, leaving 15 bases not matched to a gene. In DNA form, the CDR3 reads TGTGCCAGCAAGGGGCCCTTGATAGCGGGGCCGAATGAGCAGTTCTTC. It encodes CASKGPLIAGPNEQFF.

This clonotype has ten or more counts. The chain couples TRBV4-2 to TRBJ1-1, with D unclear. The CDR3 is 15 residues long. Germline CDR1 and CDR2: LGHNA and YNFKEQ. V was pared by 0 bases and J by 2 bases, with 10 bases between. The CDR3 reads CASSQDRNVNTEAFF. CDR3 bases: TGTGCCAGCAGCCAAGATAGGAACGTTAACACTGAAGCTTTCTTT.

This clonotype was counted at least ten times. The chain combines TRBV20-1 with TRBJ2-5; weak D call: TRBD2 (6 bases). From germline, CDR1 is DFQATT and CDR2 SNEGSKA (reference sequence). The CDR3 covers 12 residues. V was trimmed by 4 bases and J by 5 bases, leaving 11 bases between them. DNA for the CDR3: TGCAGTGCTACCTGGCTAGCGGAGACCCAGTACTTC. Amino acids: CSATWLAETQYF.

The sample holds a few counts of this clonotype. CDR3 sequence (DNA): TGCAGTGCCTTAGCTTCTTCAGATACGCAGTATTTT. Translating gives CSALASSDTQYF. The rearrangement links TRBV20-1 to TRBJ2-3; D is unresolved. The CDR3 is 12 amino acids. V was cut by 6 bases and J by 4 bases, with 11 bases left in between. Germline V gene lookup returns CDR1 DFQATT and CDR2 SNEGSKA (reference sequence).

The gene calls are TRBV29-1 and TRBJ1-1, with TRBD1 identical over 8 bases. V lost 0 bases to trimming and J lost 4 bases; unmatched junction nucleotides: 4. Germline lookup yields CDR1 SQVTM and CDR2 ANQGSEA. The CDR3 contains 14 residues. CDR3 in amino acids: CSVEESTGVTEAFF. CDR3 nucleotides: TGCAGCGTTGAAGAATCGACAGGGGTCACTGAAGCTTTCTTT.

This clonotype was counted between two and nine times. The chain combines TRBV20-1 with TRBJ2-5, with a possible D match to TRBD1 (5 bases). This CDR3 region has 17 residues. With 4 bases removed from V and 0 bases from J, the gap between germline ends came to 21 bases. The germline V gene encodes CDR1 DFQATT and CDR2 SNEGSKA (reference sequence). This CDR3 reads CSATIPYRSADQETQYF. DNA of the CDR3: TGCAGTGCTACCATCCCCTACAGGAGCGCAGACCAAGAGACCCAGTACTTC.

The CDR3 bases are TGTGCCAGGACAGGACACATCCAAGAGACCCAGTACTTC. Protein: CARTGHIQETQYF. The J gene is TRBJ2-5, the V gene TRBV12-3 or TRBV12-4, with D maybe TRBD1 (6 bases). The CDR3 contains 13 residues. V was shortened by 9 bases and J by 1 base, with 12 bases between the two germline ends.

In this sample, this clonotype turned up a few times. The CDR3 nucleotides read TGCGCCAGCAGCTTTCGGCCGGACACTGAAGCTTTCTTT. This sequence encodes CASSFRPDTEAFF. The chain is built from TRBV5-1 and TRBJ1-1, with no clear D. Germline CDR1 is SGHRS and CDR2 is YFSETQ. CDR3 size: 13 residues. V was cut by 2 bases and J by 3 bases, with 8 bases left in between.

The chain combines TRBV18 with TRBJ1-1; D is undetermined. V lost 3 bases and J 1 base, leaving 12 bases between the germline ends. The CDR3 totals 15 residues. Per germline, CDR1 KGHSH and CDR2 LQKENI. The CDR3 DNA follows: TGTGCCAGCTCACCGGCTAAGGCCGCGAACACTGAAGCTTTCTTT. This sequence encodes CASSPAKAANTEAFF.

The chain employs TRBV12-3 or TRBV12-4 and TRBJ1-6; no reliable D call. Trimming stripped 7 bases from V and 3 bases from J, with 10 bases between. The CDR3 length is 14 residues. The CDR3 region is CASTPRGYNSPLHF. CDR3 DNA sequence: TGTGCCAGCACCCCCCGGGGCTATAATTCACCCCTCCACTTT.

This clonotype was counted many times. This chain joins TRBV12-5 and TRBJ1-5, with TRBD1 matching over 7 bases. Per germline, CDR1 LGHNT and CDR2 FRNRAP. The CDR3 is 13 amino acids. V was pared by 5 bases and J by 5 bases, with 3 bases of the junction left unmatched. In nucleotides, the CDR3 is TGTGCTAGTGGTCCTCAGGGGGATCAGCCCCAGCATTTT. Translating it yields CASGPQGDQPQHF.

In this sample, this clonotype turned up many times. One end of the junction fails to match germline, which may point to a read error. The genes are TRBV5-1 and TRBJ2-1; no clear D gene. CDR1 is SGHRS and CDR2 is YFSETQ in the germline V gene. The CDR3 contains 13 residues. CDR3 bases: TGCGCCAGCAGCTTTGGCTCCTCCAATGAGCAGTTCTTC. Translation: CASSFGSSNEQFF.

This clonotype has only a few counts. V usage is TRBV6-6 and J usage is TRBJ2-7; the D is unclear. Germline V gene sequence: CDR1 MNHNY, CDR2 SVGAGI (reference sequence). The CDR3 sequence is 15 residues long. V gave up 6 bases and J gave up 3 bases, with 18 bases separating them. The CDR3 DNA follows: TGTGCCAGCAGGCCCATTACCCCTGTTAACTACGAGCAGTACTTC. It yields the protein CASRPITPVNYEQYF.

This clonotype has at least ten counts. J is TRBJ2-3 and V is TRBV12-3 or TRBV12-4; the D is unclear. The V and J ends lost 8 bases and 7 bases respectively, with 19 bases between them. The CDR3 runs to 14 residues. The CDR3 sequence is CASHTLGPRNTQYF. The CDR3 DNA is TGTGCCAGCCATACCCTAGGGCCCCGGAATACGCAGTATTTT.

This clonotype was observed at least ten times. The chain joins TRBV9 to TRBJ2-2, with TRBD1 identical over 8 bases. V trimming: 0 bases; J trimming: 2 bases; junction bases outside the gene matches: 6. This CDR3 is 17 amino acids long. Germline CDR1 SGDLS, CDR2 YYNGEE. The CDR3 DNA reads TGTGCCAGCAGCGTAGGGCCCGACAGGGGAAACACCGGGGAGCTGTTTTTT. This gives the protein CASSVGPDRGNTGELFF.

This chain connects TRBV2 to TRBJ2-5, with 12 bases that match TRBD2. CDR3 length: 13 amino acids. Germline V gene lookup returns CDR1 SNHLY and CDR2 FYNNEI. Trimming took 8 bases from V and 14 from J; bases not matched to a gene: 12. CDR3 protein: CASRIGLAGTPYF. In nucleotides, the CDR3 is TGTGCCAGCCGGATTGGACTAGCGGGGACACCCTACTTC.

The gene calls are TRBV4-1 and TRBJ1-2; TRBD1 might be the D (5 bases). The CDR3 length is 15 residues. The V and J ends lost 3 bases and 6 bases respectively, with 17 bases between them. Germline V CDR1 and CDR2: MGHRA, YSYEKL. The CDR3 DNA reads TGCGCCAGCAGCCAGATCGCAGGGAATCTGGATGGCTACACCTTC. It codes for CASSQIAGNLDGYTF.

This chain links TRBV5-1 with TRBJ2-5; D may be TRBD1 (5 bases). CDR1 and CDR2 (germline): SGHRS, YFSETQ. This CDR3 is built from 16 residues. Between the trimmed V and J ends, which lost 5 bases and 2 bases, there was a span of 19 bases. The CDR3 DNA reads as TGCGCCAGCAGGAGAGATGGGGCAGAGAGACAAGAGACCCAGTACTTC. Encoded protein: CASRRDGAERQETQYF.

The table lists this clonotype with many counts. V is TRBV20-1 and J is TRBJ1-1; perhaps TRBD1 as D (6 bases). The CDR3 is made up of 15 amino acids. Germline CDR1 is DFQATT and CDR2 is SNEGSKA (reference sequence). Trimming removed 0 bases from V and 5 bases from J, with 16 bases in between. The CDR3 loop reads CSARDPAGAGTEAFF. The CDR3, as DNA: TGCAGTGCTAGAGATCCTGCAGGGGCAGGAACTGAAGCTTTCTTT.

The genes are TRBV5-1 and TRBJ1-2; 7 bases line up with TRBD1. The V and J ends lost 4 bases and 5 bases, in that order; junction bases with no gene match: 8. Germline CDR1 and CDR2: SGHRS and YFSETQ. This CDR3 contains 14 residues. CDR3 residues: CASSPPDRTYGYTF. DNA for the CDR3: TGCGCCAGCAGCCCCCCGGACAGGACGTATGGCTACACCTTC.

This clonotype was detected many times. The chain carries TRBV29-1 and TRBJ2-5, with no clear D. Germline V gene sequence: CDR1 SQVTM, CDR2 ANQGSEA. This CDR3 contains 12 residues. V lost 5 bases and J 5 bases, leaving 12 bases between the germline ends. The CDR3 region has the DNA TGCAGCGTTCGCTCGAGCTGGGAGACCCAGTACTTC. This sequence encodes CSVRSSWETQYF.

The rearrangement links TRBV12-5 to TRBJ1-1; D is unresolved. Trimming removed 7 bases at V and 1 base at J, with 10 bases between. The CDR3 is 13 amino acids. Germline lookup yields CDR1 LGHNT and CDR2 FRNRAP. DNA for the CDR3: TGTGCTAGTGCCCTTCAGCCGAACACTGAAGCTTTCTTT. This codes for CASALQPNTEAFF.

This clonotype was counted only a few times. The V gene is TRBV12-3 or TRBV12-4, the J gene TRBJ2-3; TRBD2 matches 10 bases. J was trimmed by 9 bases and V by 5 bases; bases with no gene match: 11. CDR3 length: 15 residues. This CDR3 is CASSPGRLAGVTQYF. CDR3 coding DNA: TGTGCCAGCAGTCCCGGCCGGCTAGCGGGGGTCACGCAGTATTTT.

The chain couples TRBV7-2 to TRBJ1-6, with TRBD1 identical over 9 bases. The CDR3 extends over 16 amino acids. V gave up 0 bases and J gave up 8 bases; unmatched junction bases: 5. Germline CDR1 reads SGHTA; CDR2 reads FQGNSA. The CDR3 sequence is CASSLAGTGNHSPLHF. As DNA, the CDR3 is TGTGCCAGCAGCTTAGCCGGGACAGGGAATCATTCACCCCTCCACTTT.

This clonotype was observed at least ten times. This sequence joins TRBV20-1 and TRBJ2-7, with D possibly matching TRBD2 (6 bases). Germline V gene lookup returns CDR1 DFQATT and CDR2 SNEGSKA (reference sequence). The length of the CDR3 is 14 residues. V was trimmed by 4 bases and J by 2 bases, leaving 15 bases between them. In DNA, the CDR3 is TGCAGTGCTATAATTAGCGGCCCTCCCTACGAGCAGTACTTC. Translated, it gives CSAIISGPPYEQYF.

The chain is built from TRBV5-5 and TRBJ2-1; D is possibly TRBD2 (6 bases). CDR1 and CDR2 from the germline V gene are SGHKS and YYEKEE (reference sequence). V was pared by 4 bases and J by 9 bases, with 20 bases between. This CDR3 has 15 residues. The CDR3 sequence is CASSTGTEFHGEQFF. The CDR3 DNA follows: TGTGCCAGCAGCACCGGGACTGAATTCCACGGTGAGCAGTTCTTC. Combining the CDR3 with reference TRBV5-5 and TRBJ2-1 gives the whole variable domain DAGVTQSPTHLIKTRGQQVTLRCSPISGHKSVSWYQQVLGQGPQFIFQYYEKEERGRGNFPDRFSARQFPNYSSELNVNALLLGDSALYLCASSTGTEFHGEQFFGPGTRLTVL.

This clonotype was counted between two and nine times. For the CDR3, the DNA is TGTGCCAGCAGTCGACAGCCTTACAATGAGCAGTTCTTC. This gives the protein CASSRQPYNEQFF. V is TRBV6-2 or TRBV6-3 and J is TRBJ2-1; the D gene is possibly TRBD1 (5 bases). V lost 5 bases to trimming and J lost 4 bases, with 9 bases between them. Per the germline V gene, CDR1 is MNHEY and CDR2 is SVGEGT. The CDR3 sequence is 13 residues long.